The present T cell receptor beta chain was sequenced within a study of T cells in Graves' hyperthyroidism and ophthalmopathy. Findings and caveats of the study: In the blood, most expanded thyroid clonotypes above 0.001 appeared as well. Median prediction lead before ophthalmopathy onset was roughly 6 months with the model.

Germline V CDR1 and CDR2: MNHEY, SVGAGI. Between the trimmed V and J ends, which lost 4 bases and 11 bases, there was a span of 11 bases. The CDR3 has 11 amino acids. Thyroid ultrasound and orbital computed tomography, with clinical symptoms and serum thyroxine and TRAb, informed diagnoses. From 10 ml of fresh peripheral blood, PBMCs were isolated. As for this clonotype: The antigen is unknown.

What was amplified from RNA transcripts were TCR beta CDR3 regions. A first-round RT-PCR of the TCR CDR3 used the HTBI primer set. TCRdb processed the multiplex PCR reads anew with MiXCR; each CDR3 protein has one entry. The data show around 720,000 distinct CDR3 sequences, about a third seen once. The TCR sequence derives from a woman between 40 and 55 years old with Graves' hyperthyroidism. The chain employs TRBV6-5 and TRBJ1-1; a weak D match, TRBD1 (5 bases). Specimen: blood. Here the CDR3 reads CASSSGHTAFF. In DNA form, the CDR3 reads TGTGCCAGCAGTTCTGGACATACGGCTTTCTTT.